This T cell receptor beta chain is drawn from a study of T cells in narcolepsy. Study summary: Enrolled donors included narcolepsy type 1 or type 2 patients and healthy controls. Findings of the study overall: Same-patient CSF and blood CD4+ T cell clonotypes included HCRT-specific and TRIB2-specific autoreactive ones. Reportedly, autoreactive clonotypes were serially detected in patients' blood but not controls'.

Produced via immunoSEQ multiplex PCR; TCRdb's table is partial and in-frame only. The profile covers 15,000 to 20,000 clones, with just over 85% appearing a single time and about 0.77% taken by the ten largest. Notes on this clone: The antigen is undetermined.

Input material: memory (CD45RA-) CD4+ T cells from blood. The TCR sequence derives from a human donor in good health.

The CDR3 DNA is TGTGCCAGCAGCCCCTACGGGGGGGACAGGGGGCTGAGAGCTTTCTTT. As protein: CASSPYGGDRGLRAFF. The J gene is TRBJ1-1, the V gene TRBV5-5, with TRBD1 matching 12 bases. J was trimmed by 10 bases and V by 4 bases; bases with no gene match: 14. The CDR3 spans 16 residues. The germline gives CDR1 SGHKS, CDR2 YYEKEE (reference sequence).